This T cell receptor beta chain was found in a study of cytomegalovirus exposure and HLA in healthy donors. Everyone who donated was a healthy bone marrow donor. PCR used 60 Vbeta primers and 13 Jbeta primers. The repertoire was sequenced with immunoSEQ multiplex PCR; TCRdb's copy has only in-frame clones and lacks some. The data show roughly 190,000 clones, around 90% seen once. The table lists this clone with a count of one. CDR1 MGHRA and CDR2 YSYEKL come from the germline V gene. V lost 0 bases, J lost 5 bases, and 14 bases lay in between. This CDR3 has 16 amino acids. This TCR was sampled from a boy aged 2 to 9 in good health and CMV-seronegative. The chain joins TRBV4-1 to TRBJ1-5; D is perhaps TRBD1 (6 bases). The sequenced material came from PBMCs. The CDR3 nucleotides are TGCGCCAGCAGCCAAGATGGGACACCCGGTGATCAGCCCCAGCATTTT. Translation gives CASSQDGTPGDQPQHF.